Given below is one TCR beta chain in context. Its antigen is undetermined. These data are taken from a study of response to subunit inactivated influenza vaccine. In germline, CDR1 is SNHLY, CDR2 FYNNEI. The CDR3 consists of 13 residues. V dropped 6 bases and J dropped 8; count of bases not matched to a gene: 3. Study outcomes and limitations: There was a suggestion from the authors that each seasonal influenza vaccination recruits few new T cells.

MiXCR, applied by TCRdb to the RT-PCR reads, yields one record per CDR3 protein. The top ten hold around a tenth of the sample, which has 300,000 to 350,000 distinct CDR3 sequences, 22% seen once. This sequence joins TRBV2 and TRBJ1-4, with TRBD1 matching 10 bases. This material consisted of PBMCs from blood, taken approximately 20 months after vaccination. This TCR came from a man aged 45-69 years who received an inactivated influenza vaccine. The CDR3 reads CASRLDRGEKLFF. Here the CDR3 DNA reads TGTGCCAGCAGACTGGACAGGGGGGAAAAACTGTTTTTT.